This T cell receptor beta chain was found in a study of OX40 agonist ivuxolimab in advanced cancers. Overall study findings and caveats: At doses 0.1 to 3.0 mg/kg, CD4+ and CD8+ clones expanded.

A note on this clone: What it binds is not known.

Clones were sequenced by immunoSEQ multiplex PCR, and TCRdb holds only the in-frame ones, with some missing. The sample carries over 65,000 clones, roughly 86% recorded once. This receptor was obtained from an adult with an advanced solid tumor such as melanoma, head and neck, liver or kidney cancer. Specimen: CD4+ or CD8+ T cells sorted from blood, collected in a trial of the OX40 agonist ivuxolimab.

CDR3 bases: TGTGCCAGCTCACCACAGCAATCTAATGAAAAACTGTTTTTT. The encoded protein is CASSPQQSNEKLFF. This chain joins TRBV18 and TRBJ1-4; no clear D. V gave up 1 base and J gave up 3 bases, with 6 bases separating them. The length of the CDR3 is 14 residues. Per the germline V gene, CDR1 is KGHSH and CDR2 is LQKENI. Filled out from reference TRBV18 and TRBJ1-4, the complete variable domain reads NAGVMQNPRHLVRRRGQEARLRCSPMKGHSHVYWYRQLPEEGLKFMVYLQKENIIDESGMPKERFSAEFPKEGPSILRIQQVVRGDSAAYFCASSPQQSNEKLFFGSGTQLSVL.